The 22 T cell receptor beta chains reported below all come from one sample, sequenced in a study of CD8 T cells in ankylosing spondylitis. TCRdb re-called the 5' RACE reads with MiXCR, one entry per CDR3 protein. This repertoire shows 150,000 to 200,000 distinct CDR3 sequences, 13% found once; its top ten account for approximately 11%. Specimen: blood, either unsorted or a sorted T cell fraction (not recorded which). These receptors were collected from a female donor with ankylosing spondylitis or in good health (not recorded which).

This clonotype was detected many times. This rearrangement joins TRBV20-1 to TRBJ2-3; tentative D call: TRBD2 (5 bases). V was clipped by 0 bases and J by 2 bases, with 15 bases between them. The CDR3 runs to 16 residues. Germline values: CDR1 DFQATT, CDR2 SNEGSKA (reference sequence). CDR3 DNA: TGCAGTGCTAGAGATGGGAGCGGAGTGCTCACAGATACGCAGTATTTT. Translating it yields CSARDGSGVLTDTQYF.

This clonotype came up a few times. The chain employs TRBV7-8 and TRBJ2-1; weak D call: TRBD2 (5 bases). There are 13 residues in the CDR3. The germline V gene has CDR1 SGHVS and CDR2 FQNEAQ. V was cut by 5 bases and J by 6 bases, with 11 bases left in between. The CDR3, as DNA: TGTGCCAGCAGCGGGAGTTCGGGCAATGAGCAGTTCTTC. Protein product: CASSGSSGNEQFF. The entire variable domain, with the rest obtained from reference TRBV7-8 and TRBJ2-1, is as follows: GAGVSQSPRYKVAKRGQDVALRCDPISGHVSLFWYQQALGQGPEFLTYFQNEAQLDKSGLPSDRFFAERPEGSVSTLKIQRTQQEDSAVYLCASSGSSGNEQFFGPGTRLTVL.

In this sample, this clonotype turned up many times. V gene TRBV6-2 or TRBV6-3 combines with J gene TRBJ1-1, with D possibly being TRBD1 (5 bases). With 2 bases removed from V and 1 base from J, the gap between germline ends came to 14 bases. This CDR3 region has 16 residues. Germline V gene data show CDR1 as MNHEY and CDR2 as SVGEGT. CDR3 bases: TGTGCCAGCAGTTACCGCAGACAGATACAGAACACTGAAGCTTTCTTT. Protein product: CASSYRRQIQNTEAFF.

The chain combines TRBV7-2 with TRBJ2-7; 13 bases map to TRBD2. This CDR3 has 16 residues. V dropped 2 bases and J dropped 6; count of bases not matched to a gene: 7. Germline CDR1 reads SGHTA; CDR2 reads FQGNSA. The chain's CDR3 is CASSLNVRTSGSEQYF. The CDR3 nucleotides are TGTGCCAGCAGCTTAAATGTTAGGACTAGCGGGAGCGAGCAGTACTTC.

The chain joins TRBV7-9 to TRBJ2-6; possibly TRBD2 for D (5 bases). In germline, CDR1 is SEHNR, CDR2 FQNEAQ (reference sequence). V was pared by 2 bases and J by 3 bases, with 8 bases between. This CDR3 spans 15 amino acids. The CDR3 nucleotides read TGTGCCAGCAGCTTAAGGGAGTATGGGGCCAACGTCCTGACTTTC. It encodes CASSLREYGANVLTF. The full variable domain, its missing parts supplied by reference TRBV7-9 and TRBJ2-6, is DTGVSQNPRHKITKRGQNVTFRCDPISEHNRLYWYRQTLGQGPEFLTYFQNEAQLEKSRLLSDRFSAERPKGSFSTLEIQRTEQGDSAMYLCASSLREYGANVLTFGAGSRLTVL.

In its sample, this clonotype was seen many times. This chain connects TRBV28 to TRBJ2-1; 7 bases match TRBD1. CDR1 MDHEN and CDR2 SYDVKM come from the germline V gene. The V segment lost 4 bases and the J segment 7 bases; nucleotides outside the gene matches: 19. The CDR3 is made up of 18 amino acids. The CDR3 protein is CASSSLKGDRKTINEQFF. The CDR3 DNA reads TGTGCCAGCAGTTCCCTAAAAGGGGACAGAAAAACAATTAATGAGCAGTTCTTC.

This clonotype has ten or more counts. The chain has TRBV21-1 and TRBJ2-1; the table's TRBD2 call for D was not verified on the DNA. TRBV21-1 is designated a pseudogene. CDR3 length: 16 residues. CDR3 DNA sequence: TGTGCCAGCAGCAACACCCCGCTAGCGGGAGTAGATGAGCAGTTCTTC. It is translated as CASSNTPLAGVDEQFF.

This clonotype was counted a few times. V and J are TRBV20-1 and TRBJ1-1; TRBD1 matches 8 bases. Unmatched junction bases numbered 6, after V lost 5 bases and J lost 1 base. This CDR3 spans 14 amino acids. The germline V gene encodes CDR1 DFQATT and CDR2 SNEGSKA (reference sequence). Here the CDR3 DNA reads TGCAGTGCTTACGTACAGGGGGGGAACACTGAAGCTTTCTTT. Its protein is CSAYVQGGNTEAFF.

The J gene is TRBJ1-1, the V gene TRBV21-1; the D call of TRBD1 is as the table states it, not checked on the DNA. TRBV21-1 is described as a pseudogene. The CDR3 runs 18 residues. This CDR3 is CASSKKGGERPMNTEAFF. For the CDR3, the DNA is TGTGCCAGCAGCAAAAAAGGGGGAGAACGGCCAATGAACACTGAAGCTTTCTTT.

This clonotype was observed at least ten times. The V call is TRBV7-9, the J call TRBJ1-1; TRBD1 is a possible D gene (6 bases). The germline V gene encodes CDR1 SEHNR and CDR2 FQNEAQ (reference sequence). The CDR3 consists of 14 residues. V lost 4 bases to trimming and J lost 3 bases, with 12 bases between them. The CDR3 spells CASSWDTGDTEAFF. The CDR3 nucleotides read TGTGCCAGCAGCTGGGACACGGGGGACACTGAAGCTTTCTTT. The full variable domain, with the rest looked up from reference TRBV7-9 and TRBJ1-1, is DTGVSQNPRHKITKRGQNVTFRCDPISEHNRLYWYRQTLGQGPEFLTYFQNEAQLEKSRLLSDRFSAERPKGSFSTLEIQRTEQGDSAMYLCASSWDTGDTEAFFGQGTRLTVV.

This chain uses TRBV6-1 with TRBJ2-1; TRBD1 aligns across 10 bases. Germline CDR1 MNHNS, CDR2 SASEGT. Trimming at V came to 6 bases and at J to 8 bases, leaving 13 bases not matched to a gene. The CDR3 is made up of 16 amino acids. CDR3 protein: CASSLGLGTGVYEQFF. The CDR3 DNA reads TGTGCCAGCAGCCTCGGCCTCGGGACAGGGGTCTATGAGCAGTTCTTC.

This clonotype occurred many times. The chain couples TRBV5-1 to TRBJ2-2, with a possible D match to TRBD2 (6 bases). Germline values: CDR1 SGHRS, CDR2 YFSETQ. The CDR3 sequence is 14 residues long. Trimming took 4 bases from V and 6 from J, leaving 13 bases between them. The CDR3 bases are TGCGCCAGCAGCCCGGACTATCGGGCCGGGGAGCTGTTTTTT. Encoded protein: CASSPDYRAGELFF.

This chain connects TRBV29-1 to TRBJ2-2, with D hard to call. V shed 3 bases and J shed 2 bases, with 10 bases lying between them. From germline, CDR1 is SQVTM and CDR2 ANQGSEA. The CDR3 is made up of 14 amino acids. CDR3 in amino acids: CSVEGRRNTGELFF. CDR3 sequence (DNA): TGCAGCGTTGAGGGCAGGCGTAACACCGGGGAGCTGTTTTTT.

This clonotype was counted many times. The gene calls are TRBV20-1 and TRBJ2-4, with 7 positions matching TRBD1. Unmatched junction bases numbered 11, after V lost 6 bases and J lost 0 bases. The CDR3 has 16 residues. CDR1 is DFQATT and CDR2 is SNEGSKA in the germline V gene (reference sequence). In DNA form, the CDR3 reads TGCAGTGCGGAAGGGACAGCCGGAATAGCCAAAAACATTCAGTACTTC. Translation: CSAEGTAGIAKNIQYF.

This chain connects TRBV7-9 to TRBJ2-1; TRBD1 might be the D (6 bases). The CDR3 sequence is 14 residues long. V lost 5 bases and J lost 5, with 13 bases in between. The germline V gene encodes CDR1 SEHNR and CDR2 FQNEAQ (reference sequence). DNA of the CDR3: TGTGCCAGCAGCCCTAGGGCAGGGGACAATGAGCAGTTCTTC. Amino acid sequence: CASSPRAGDNEQFF.

This clonotype was detected ten times or more. The chain employs TRBV5-1 and TRBJ2-5, with D perhaps TRBD2 (5 bases). Germline CDR1 and CDR2: SGHRS and YFSETQ. The CDR3 has 17 amino acids. V was cut by 7 bases and J by 3 bases, with 25 bases left in between. This CDR3 is CASGKGRLNGWEETQYF. For the CDR3, the DNA is TGCGCCAGCGGAAAGGGCAGACTAAATGGATGGGAAGAGACCCAGTACTTC.

Comments on this clonotype: A much more abundant neighbour one base away suggests this may be a read error. The V and J genes are TRBV24-1 and TRBJ2-3, with D maybe TRBD1 (6 bases). Germline CDR1 and CDR2: KGHDR and SFDVKD. This CDR3 region has 14 residues. CDR3 bases: TGTGCCCCCAGTGACACAGGGAGCACAGATACGCAGTATTTT. Translation: CAPSDTGSTDTQYF.

In this sample, this clonotype turned up a few times. J is TRBJ1-4 and V is TRBV5-5; TRBD1 aligns across 9 bases. The CDR3 spans 18 residues. The V gene's germline CDR1 is SGHKS and CDR2 YYEKEE (reference sequence). The V gene end was trimmed by 2 bases and the J gene end by 6 bases; junction bases not matched to a gene: 14. CDR3 DNA sequence: TGTGCCAGCAGCTTTTCTCCGCATACAGGGGGCTTGGATGAAAAACTGTTTTTT. Its translation: CASSFSPHTGGLDEKLFF.

This clonotype occurred a few times. The CDR3 spells CASSLRGANGNTIYF. CDR3 DNA sequence: TGTGCCAGCAGTTTAAGGGGGGCAAATGGAAACACCATATATTTT. The chain uses TRBV28 and TRBJ1-3; perhaps TRBD1 as D (6 bases). V was pared by 2 bases and J by 3 bases, with 11 bases between. The length of the CDR3 is 15 residues. Germline CDR1 reads MDHEN; CDR2 reads SYDVKM.

This clonotype was found many times. V gene TRBV14 combines with J gene TRBJ1-1; D gene unclear. The CDR3 has 13 amino acids. V lost 0 bases and J lost 10, with 12 bases in between. CDR1 is SGHDN and CDR2 is FVKESK in the germline V gene. CDR3 DNA: TGTGCCAGCAGCCAAGATTTTGAGTTATTAGCTTTCTTT. Protein product: CASSQDFELLAFF.

The chain combines TRBV7-2 with TRBJ2-1; possibly TRBD2 for D (6 bases). V lost 6 bases to trimming and J lost 9 bases, with 9 bases between them. Germline-derived CDR1 and CDR2 are SGHTA and FQGNSA. The CDR3 covers 11 residues. CDR3 in amino acids: CASSMGGEQFF. CDR3 coding DNA: TGTGCCAGCAGTATGGGGGGTGAGCAGTTCTTC. The complete variable domain, with remaining parts taken from reference TRBV7-2 and TRBJ2-1, reads GAGVSQSPSNKVTEKGKDVELRCDPISGHTALYWYRQSLGQGLEFLIYFQGNSAPDKSGLPSDRFSAERTGGSVSTLTIQRTQQEDSAVYLCASSMGGEQFFGPGTRLTVL.

The chain is built from TRBV20-1 and TRBJ2-4, with no clear D. Deletions cut 5 bases from V and 2 bases from J, with 13 bases between. The CDR3 spans 14 residues. Germline CDR1 DFQATT, CDR2 SNEGSKA (reference sequence). Written as DNA, the CDR3 is TGCAGTGCTGAAAGAACACTGTCCAAAAACATTCAGTACTTC. Translating it yields CSAERTLSKNIQYF.